These T cell receptor beta chains were read from a single sample in a study of post-analysis software for immune sequencing data. TCRdb reprocessed the PCR reads with MiXCR, giving one entry per CDR3 protein. Of over 150,000 distinct CDR3 sequences in the sample, roughly 40% were seen once. The sample here was blood, taken after autologous hematopoietic stem cell transplantation. The source of these receptors is a girl aged 5-17 years with multiple sclerosis. Each CDR3 is given with its conserved first and last residue. D genes are given only for firm matches. Some rows have no size entry. The others give once, few or many, or a class for an expanded clone.

clone size	D gene	J gene	V gene	CDR3 DNA	CDR3 protein
-	-	TRBJ2-5	TRBV20-1	TGCAGTGCCTCCGGGAGCCAAGAGACCCAGTACTTC	CSASGSQETQYF
few	TRBD2	TRBJ2-3	TRBV27	TGTGCCAGCAGTCCCCAGACTAGCGTGAGCACAGATACGCAGTATTTT	CASSPQTSVSTDTQYF
-	TRBD1	TRBJ2-6	TRBV6-1	TGTGCCAGCAGTCAAGAGTCCCGGGACAGGGTTCGTGGGGCCAACGTCCTGACTTTC	CASSQESRDRVRGANVLTF
many	TRBD2	TRBJ2-6	TRBV10-3	TGTGCCATCAGCCTAGACCTAGCGGGAGGCTCTGGGGCCAACGTCCTGACTTTC	CAISLDLAGGSGANVLTF
few	-	TRBJ2-5	TRBV6-2/TRBV6-3	TGTGCCAGCAGTTACGCCCAGCGAGAGACCCAGTACTTC	CASSYAQRETQYF
many	TRBD2	TRBJ2-7	TRBV7-2	TGTGCCAGCAGCTTGCTAGCGGGAGATATCTCCTACGAGCAGTACTTC	CASSLLAGDISYEQYF
-	-	TRBJ2-5	TRBV18	TGTGCCAGCTCACCACCGGCCCCACGGGAGACCCAGTACTTC	CASSPPAPRETQYF
-	TRBD1	TRBJ1-6	TRBV6-5	TGTGCCAGCTCAAGGACAGGGGATAATTCACCCCTCCACTTT	CASSRTGDNSPLHF
-	-	TRBJ2-1	TRBV6-6	TGTGCCAGCAGTTACTCGAGGTTAAGGGAGCAGTTCTTC	CASSYSRLREQFF
-	-	TRBJ1-2	TRBV6-2/TRBV6-3	TGTGCCAGCAGTTACTCGATCTCCGCTTACTATGGCTACACCTTC	CASSYSISAYYGYTF
-	-	TRBJ2-7	TRBV11-1	TGTGCCTGCAGCTTAAATGCAGCAGGGAGCTACGAGCAGTACTTC	CACSLNAAGSYEQYF
few	-	TRBJ2-7	TRBV13	TGTGCCAGCAGCTTAGCCAGGGCCTACGAGCAGTACTTC	CASSLARAYEQYF
-	TRBD1	TRBJ2-7	TRBV7-2	TGTGCCAGCAGCTTATACTCACAGGGGCCCAAGACCTACGAGCAGTACTTC	CASSLYSQGPKTYEQYF
-	TRBD2	TRBJ2-5	TRBV5-1	TGCGCCAGCAGCTTGGCTAGCGGGAAGGAGACCCAGTACTTC	CASSLASGKETQYF
-	-	TRBJ1-1	TRBV4-3	TGCGCCAGCAGCCAGAGAGGGAACACTGAAGCTTTCTTT	CASSQRGNTEAFF
-	-	TRBJ2-1	TRBV20-1	TGCAGTGCCCCTAAGGGGGGTGGTGAGCAGTTCTTC	CSAPKGGGEQFF
few	-	TRBJ2-3	TRBV15	TGTGCCACCAGCGCTGTTCGCGGGTATAGAGATACGCAGTATTTT	CATSAVRGYRDTQYF
few	TRBD2	TRBJ2-1	TRBV7-3	TGTGCCAGCAGCCAAACCGGGACTACCTACAATGAGCAGTTCTTC	CASSQTGTTYNEQFF
many	TRBD1	TRBJ2-7	TRBV29-1	TGCAGCGGAGTTGGTGGCCGGGACAGGGGATTCTACGAGCAGTACTTC	CSGVGGRDRGFYEQYF
-	-	TRBJ2-2	TRBV6-1	TGTGCCAGCAGTGAGGGGGGACCGGTGACTACCAACACCGGGGAGCTGTTTTTT	CASSEGGPVTTNTGELFF
-	-	TRBJ1-5	TRBV20-1	TGCAGTGCTAGAGACCGACAGCAGAGTAATCAGCCCCAGCATTTT	CSARDRQQSNQPQHF
-	-	TRBJ2-6	TRBV3-1	TGTGCCAGCAGCGCCAGGGGTGCCGGGGCCAACGTCCTGACTTTC	CASSARGAGANVLTF
-	TRBD2	TRBJ2-5	TRBV20-1	TGCAGTGCTCAGACTAGCGGGAGCTGGGGGGAGACCCAGTACTTC	CSAQTSGSWGETQYF
-	-	TRBJ1-2	TRBV5-1	TGCGCCAGCAGCTTGGGGGGTAACCTGGACTATGGCTACACCTTC	CASSLGGNLDYGYTF
-	-	TRBJ1-4	TRBV7-9	TGTGCCAGCAGCTTAGCGCGCGGCACAGTGAATAATGAAAAACTGTTTTTT	CASSLARGTVNNEKLFF
few	TRBD2	TRBJ2-4	TRBV7-9	TGTGCCAGCAGCACAGCGCATAGCGGGAACCCAAACATTCAGTACTTC	CASSTAHSGNPNIQYF
-	-	TRBJ2-1	TRBV7-2	TGTGCCAGCAGCTTAAGTCCTAGCGAATACAATGAGCAGTTCTTC	CASSLSPSEYNEQFF
-	TRBD1	TRBJ1-2	TRBV2	TGTGCCAGCAACGACAGGGGCGGCTACACCTTC	CASNDRGGYTF
few	TRBD2	TRBJ2-1	TRBV3-1	TGTGCCAGCGTTAGCGGGAGGAATAAGAAAACTTACAATGAGCAGTTCTTC	CASVSGRNKKTYNEQFF
-	TRBD2	TRBJ2-4	TRBV3-1	TGTGCCAGCAGCCAAGATTGGGGGGGACTCAAAAACATTCAGTACTTC	CASSQDWGGLKNIQYF
few	-	TRBJ1-5	TRBV10-3	TGTGCCATCAGTGAAGGTTCGGGACTTCTACCTTCAAATCAGCCCCAGCATTTT	CAISEGSGLLPSNQPQHF
many	TRBD1	TRBJ1-5	TRBV4-1	TGCGCCAGCAGCCAAGGAGGGCAGGGGGTAGAGCCCCAGCATTTT	CASSQGGQGVEPQHF
-	-	TRBJ1-2	TRBV28	TGTGCCAGCAGACCTACGGATGTCTATGGCTACACCTTC	CASRPTDVYGYTF
-	TRBD1	TRBJ1-1	TRBV6-1	TGTGCCAGCAGTGCAAATCCGACAGGGACTAAAGCTTTCTTT	CASSANPTGTKAFF
-	-	TRBJ2-4	TRBV5-1	TGCGCCAGCAGCTTGTCGTGGGGCTTATGGGGCATTCAGTACTTC	CASSLSWGLWGIQYF
few	TRBD1	TRBJ1-2	TRBV6-5	TGTGCCAGCAGTCCCTTGACAGGGCAGATGGGCGGCTACACCTTC	CASSPLTGQMGGYTF
-	TRBD2	TRBJ2-2	TRBV6-5	TGTGCCAGCAGTTGGAGTTGGGGGACTAGCGGGAGTAGCCAGCAGGGCACCGGGGAGCTGTTTTTT	CASSWSWGTSGSSQQGTGELFF
-	TRBD2	TRBJ2-7	TRBV10-3	TGTGCCATCAGAGGGACTAGCGAGGGCGAGCAGTACTTC	CAIRGTSEGEQYF
many	TRBD1	TRBJ2-1	TRBV28	TGTGCCAGCAGGGAACCAGGGGGCGCTTTCAGGAATGAGCAGTTCTTC	CASREPGGAFRNEQFF